This T cell receptor (beta chain) was captured in a study of human T cells and chemical hapten exposure. Study summary: Per-sample TCR yield variability stemmed mainly from small pooled library volume differences.

Findings of the study overall: TCRs above 1 in 1000 frequency stayed constant with DPC sensitization.

The V end was cut by 5 bases, the J end by 5 bases, with 12 bases between. This CDR3 has 14 amino acids. CDR1 is SGHVS and CDR2 is FQNEAQ in the germline V gene. This clonotype has just a few counts. Its cognate antigen is unknown. Library preparation tagged each individual cDNA molecule with a unique molecular identifier. As originally analysed: Individual samples carried between roughly 23,224 and 750,000 TCRs, with 95,638 as the median. TCRdb ran MiXCR on the 5' RACE reads and lists one entry per CDR3 protein. The V and J calls, along with clone size, are taken from TCRdb and not from the paper's own processing. Among 81,000 or so distinct CDR3 sequences, about 7.7% were seen once, and the ten largest hold about 2.1%. Sequencing started from total RNA isolated from unfractionated whole blood.

J is TRBJ1-4 and V is TRBV7-8, with D perhaps TRBD1 (6 bases). This clonotype was obtained from a male donor in good health. CDR3 region: CASSLGQLNEKLFF. In nucleotides, the CDR3 is TGTGCCAGCAGCCTCGGACAGTTGAATGAAAAACTGTTTTTT.